Listed here are 15 T cell receptor beta chains from one sample, sequenced in a study of blood T cell repertoires in COVID-19. Using immunoSEQ multiplex PCR, the repertoire was profiled, and TCRdb retains in-frame clones only, with some absent. This sample has hundreds of thousands of clones, with around 85% found just once. The sample taken for sequencing was peripheral blood. These receptors were obtained from an elderly woman with acute or convalescent COVID-19.

This chain joins TRBV3-1 (or the pseudogene TRBV3-2) and TRBJ1-2, with D possibly TRBD1 on 5 matching bases. Trimming removed 4 bases at V and 2 bases at J, with 11 bases between. The CDR3 extends over 14 amino acids. Looked up from germline, CDR1 is LGHDT and CDR2 is YNNKEL (reference sequence). The CDR3, as DNA: TGTGCCAGCAGCCCCCGGGGGGAAAACTATGGCTACACCTTC. Residues: CASSPRGENYGYTF.

This clone was recorded once. The chain uses TRBV7-2 and TRBJ2-7; 7 nucleotides match TRBD1. Germline CDR1 SGHTA, CDR2 FQGNSA. The CDR3 is 18 amino acids. Trimming took 6 bases from V and 5 from J; bases not matched to a gene: 22. CDR3 DNA sequence: TGTGCCAGCAGTGAATCCGGACAAGGGGGCCTCAAGATACACGAGCAGTACTTC. Its translation is CASSESGQGGLKIHEQYF.

The chain couples TRBV19 to TRBJ1-2, with TRBD1 matching over 7 bases. Germline values: CDR1 LNHDA, CDR2 SQIVND (reference sequence). After removal of 2 bases from V and 4 bases from J, the junction contained 13 bases not matched to a gene. CDR3 length: 17 residues. The CDR3 coding sequence is TGTGCCAGTAGTATAAAGGCCAGGGGGGCAGGCCCCTATGGCTACACCTTC. Translation gives CASSIKARGAGPYGYTF.

The chain has TRBV19 and TRBJ1-5; D is unresolved. The V gene's germline CDR1 is LNHDA and CDR2 SQIVND (reference sequence). This CDR3 comprises 16 residues. V shed 0 bases and J shed 0 bases, with 9 bases lying between them. CDR3 residues: CASSIDPGSSNQPQHF. The CDR3 bases are TGTGCCAGTAGTATAGACCCTGGCAGTAGCAATCAGCCCCAGCATTTT.

In its sample, this clone was seen a few times. The chain combines TRBV27 with TRBJ2-7; TRBD1 matches 7 bases. Germline V gene sequence: CDR1 MNHEY, CDR2 SMNVEV (reference sequence). The V segment lost 4 bases and the J segment 4 bases; nucleotides outside the gene matches: 10. The CDR3 is 15 amino acids. CDR3 in amino acids: CASSSGTETPYEQYF. The CDR3 bases are TGTGCCAGCAGTTCTGGGACAGAGACCCCTTACGAGCAGTACTTC.

This sequence joins TRBV6-5 and TRBJ1-6; D perhaps matches TRBD1 (6 bases). The CDR3 has 14 residues. V lost 6 bases and J lost 9, with 15 bases in between. CDR1 and CDR2 from the germline V gene are MNHEY and SVGAGI. In DNA, the CDR3 is TGTGCCAGCAGCGCTACAGGGTTCGGTTCACCCCTCCACTTT. Amino acids: CASSATGFGSPLHF.

This rearrangement joins TRBV30 to TRBJ1-2; D possibly corresponds to TRBD1 (5 bases). Trimming left V 0 bases short and J 5 bases short, with 7 bases between. Per the germline V gene, CDR1 is GTSNPN and CDR2 is SVGIG (reference sequence). The CDR3 is 12 amino acids. This chain's CDR3 is CAWSVGPYGYTF. CDR3 nucleotide sequence: TGTGCCTGGAGTGTGGGGCCTTATGGCTACACCTTC. Full variable domain (rest looked up from reference TRBV30 and TRBJ1-2): SQTIHQWPATLVQPVGSPLSLECTVEGTSNPNLYWYRQAAGRGLQLLFYSVGIGQISSEVPQNLSASRPQDRQFILSSKKLLLSDSGFYLCAWSVGPYGYTFGSGTRLTVV.

The genes are TRBV27 and TRBJ1-2, with TRBD1 identical over 9 bases. Trimming cost V 5 bases and J 1 base; bases outside gene matches: 5. The germline V gene has CDR1 MNHEY and CDR2 SMNVEV (reference sequence). The CDR3 length is 15 residues. CDR3 bases: TGTGCCAGCAGTCCATCGACAGGGGGTAACTATGGCTACACCTTC. Translating it yields CASSPSTGGNYGYTF.

The sample holds a few counts of this clone. This CDR3 is CASSRRGGGDIGDTQYF. The CDR3 bases are TGTGCCAGCAGCAGGCGGGGCGGGGGGGATATTGGAGATACGCAGTATTTT. The chain combines TRBV5-4 with TRBJ2-3; TRBD2 agrees at 9 bases. This CDR3 region has 17 residues. CDR1 is SGHNT, CDR2 YYREEE, per germline (reference sequence). Trimming cost V 4 bases and J 5 bases; bases outside gene matches: 14.

The chain uses TRBV18 and TRBJ2-7; D remains unclear. This CDR3 has 13 residues. CDR1 KGHSH and CDR2 LQKENI come from the germline V gene. The ends were cut back, 6 bases at V and 4 bases at J, with 13 bases in the middle. The CDR3: CASSPESWYEQYF. CDR3 DNA sequence: TGTGCCAGCTCCCCGGAGTCCTGGTACGAGCAGTACTTC.

The chain combines TRBV5-1 with TRBJ1-5; 9 nucleotides agree with TRBD1. Per germline, CDR1 SGHRS and CDR2 YFSETQ. There are 15 residues in the CDR3. The trim removed 0 bases at V and 4 bases at J, leaving 2 bases unmatched. The CDR3 here is CASSLAGQGNQPQHF. In DNA form, the CDR3 reads TGCGCCAGCAGCTTGGCTGGACAGGGGAATCAGCCCCAGCATTTT.

The chain carries TRBV30 and TRBJ1-2; a weak D match, TRBD1 (6 bases). CDR3 length: 14 residues. The germline V and J ends were trimmed by 8 bases and 2 bases, with 18 bases remaining between them. The germline V gene has CDR1 GTSNPN and CDR2 SVGIG (reference sequence). Written as DNA, the CDR3 is TGTGCCAGCCCGCGCAGGGGCAGAAACTATGGCTACACCTTC. It yields the protein CASPRRGRNYGYTF.

The chain links TRBV28 to TRBJ2-7; 11 nucleotides align to TRBD1. The germline CDR1 and CDR2 sequences are MDHEN and SYDVKM. This CDR3 region has 15 residues. V shed 5 bases, J shed 7 bases, and the junction held 10 bases outside the gene matches. The DNA of the CDR3 is TGTGCCAGCAGTACCCCCGGACAGGGGGCGTTTGAGCAGTACTTC. This sequence encodes CASSTPGQGAFEQYF.

J is TRBJ2-7 and V is TRBV28, with TRBD1 as a possible D gene (6 bases). Trimming left V 7 bases short and J 4 bases short, with 23 bases between. CDR1 MDHEN and CDR2 SYDVKM come from the germline V gene. The CDR3 loop spans 16 amino acids. CDR3 coding DNA: TGTGCCAGCACCCAAAGTGGGGCAGGGGAGAGGTACGAGCAGTACTTC. This gives the protein CASTQSGAGERYEQYF.

This clone was seen a handful of times. This chain joins TRBV9 and TRBJ2-7; weak D call: TRBD1 (6 bases). This CDR3 is built from 12 residues. Trimming took off 3 bases at V and 6 bases at J, with 10 bases between the two ends. CDR1 and CDR2 from the germline V gene are SGDLS and YYNGEE. The CDR3 DNA reads TGTGCCAGCAGCGCACAGGGTACCGAGCAGTACTTC. This translates into CASSAQGTEQYF. Drawing the rest from reference TRBV9 and TRBJ2-7, the complete variable domain is DSGVTQTPKHLITATGQRVTLRCSPRSGDLSVYWYQQSLDQGLQFLIQYYNGEERAKGNILERFSAQQFPDLHSELNLSSLELGDSALYFCASSAQGTEQYFGPGTRLTVT.